These 15 T cell receptor beta chains share one sample of origin, sequenced in a study of cytomegalovirus exposure and HLA in healthy donors. This PCR relied on a set of 60 Vbeta primers and 13 Jbeta primers. The table came from immunoSEQ multiplex PCR; TCRdb's copy has only in-frame clones and leaves some out. This sample yields some 140,000 clones, of which 75% to 85% are seen a single time; about 8.1% belongs to the top ten. The sequenced sample consisted of PBMCs. The receptors were gathered from a woman in her fifties or sixties in good health and CMV-seropositive.

The chain carries TRBV5-6 and TRBJ2-2, with D maybe TRBD2 (5 bases). The CDR3 is 15 residues long. Germline CDR1 and CDR2: SGHDT and YYEEEE. Trimming left V 1 base short and J 7 bases short, with 14 bases between. CDR3: CASSLLVERGGELFF. CDR3 nucleotides: TGTGCCAGCAGCTTGTTAGTTGAACGGGGCGGGGAGCTGTTTTTT.

About this clone itself: The junction departs from the called germline gene at one end, perhaps through a read error. This chain uses TRBV5-1 with TRBJ1-2; the match to TRBD1 covers 7 bases. The V gene's germline CDR1 is SGHRS and CDR2 YFSETQ. CDR3 length equals 14 residues. CDR3 bases: TGCGCCAGCAGCTTGTCGGGACAGAGCTATGTCTACACCTTC. It encodes CASSLSGQSYVYTF.

The V call is TRBV5-1, the J call TRBJ2-1; a weak D match, TRBD2 (5 bases). The CDR3 totals 14 residues. Trimming took off 4 bases at V and 2 bases at J, with 10 bases between the two ends. Per the germline V gene, CDR1 is SGHRS and CDR2 is YFSETQ. In nucleotides, the CDR3 is TGCGCCAGCAGCCGGACGGGGACCTACAATGAGCAGTTCTTC. It codes for CASSRTGTYNEQFF.

V is TRBV14 and J is TRBJ1-6; D is uncertain. The CDR3 spans 15 residues. V shed 0 bases and J shed 9 bases, with 12 bases lying between them. Germline V gene lookup returns CDR1 SGHDN and CDR2 FVKESK. DNA of the CDR3: TGTGCCAGCAGCCAAGATATACCCTCCGGTTCACCCCTCCACTTT. It is translated as CASSQDIPSGSPLHF.

This clone has only a few counts. J is TRBJ2-6 and V is TRBV7-9; D call uncertain. The CDR3 is made up of 16 amino acids. Germline V gene lookup returns CDR1 SEHNR and CDR2 FQNEAQ (reference sequence). V was shortened by 3 bases and J by 0 bases, with 9 bases between the two germline ends. CDR3 sequence: CASSFYDTSGANVLTF. The CDR3 DNA reads TGTGCCAGCAGCTTTTATGACACCTCTGGGGCCAACGTCCTGACTTTC.

As concerns this clone: One junction end disagrees with the germline gene, perhaps due to a read error. The J gene is TRBJ2-4, the V gene TRBV7-9, with TRBD2 identical over 14 bases. This CDR3 spans 18 amino acids. Germline CDR1 and CDR2: SEHNR and FQNEAQ (reference sequence). The CDR3 coding sequence is TGTGCCAGCAGCTTCGGGACTAGCGGGAGTCGTGCCAAAAACAGTCAGTACTTC. Residues: CASSFGTSGSRAKNSQYF.

The chain couples TRBV5-1 to TRBJ2-5; D uncertain. Per the germline V gene, CDR1 is SGHRS and CDR2 is YFSETQ. Trimming stripped 0 bases from V and 5 bases from J, with 5 bases between. The CDR3 runs to 12 residues. CDR3 region: CASSLASETQYF. The CDR3 nucleotides read TGCGCCAGCAGCTTGGCGTCGGAGACCCAGTACTTC.

V is TRBV12-5 and J is TRBJ1-1; D is possibly TRBD1 (5 bases). This CDR3 region has 15 residues. The V end lost 0 bases, the J end lost 5 bases, and 13 bases lay between the germline ends. Per the germline V gene, CDR1 is LGHNT and CDR2 is FRNRAP. The CDR3 DNA is TGTGCTAGTGGTTTGGTCCAGGGCCTACGGACTGAAGCTTTCTTT. Residues: CASGLVQGLRTEAFF.

The chain links TRBV9 to TRBJ1-3; D gene ambiguous. Germline V gene sequence: CDR1 SGDLS, CDR2 YYNGEE. V dropped 0 bases and J dropped 16 bases, with 14 bases sitting between them. CDR3 length: 12 residues. DNA for the CDR3: TGTGCCAGCAGCGTAGCCGGGAGGCGCCTTTATTTT. It specifies CASSVAGRRLYF.

The chain carries TRBV7-9 and TRBJ2-3, with 11 nucleotides matching TRBD2. The J segment lost 0 bases and the V segment lost 5 bases, leaving 4 bases of the junction unmatched. Germline CDR1 reads SEHNR; CDR2 reads FQNEAQ (reference sequence). CDR3 length: 16 amino acids. CDR3 in DNA: TGTGCCAGCAGCGCCCGACTAGCGGGAAGCACAGATACGCAGTATTTT. Translating it yields CASSARLAGSTDTQYF. Supplemented by reference TRBV7-9 and TRBJ2-3, the full variable domain reads DTGVSQNPRHKITKRGQNVTFRCDPISEHNRLYWYRQTLGQGPEFLTYFQNEAQLEKSRLLSDRFSAERPKGSFSTLEIQRTEQGDSAMYLCASSARLAGSTDTQYFGPGTRLTVL.

V and J are TRBV27 and TRBJ1-2, with D possibly being TRBD1 (6 bases). The germline V gene encodes CDR1 MNHEY and CDR2 SMNVEV (reference sequence). The CDR3 is 15 amino acids. V was pared by 2 bases and J by 5 bases, with 15 bases between. CDR3 protein: CASSLMWGRGYGYTF. The DNA of the CDR3 is TGTGCCAGCAGTTTAATGTGGGGGCGCGGGTATGGCTACACCTTC.

The chain couples TRBV30 to TRBJ2-7, with D perhaps matching TRBD2 (5 bases). Germline assignment: CDR1 GTSNPN and CDR2 SVGIG (reference sequence). Trimming shortened V by 1 base and J by 4 bases, and 17 bases separated the two germline ends. The CDR3 has 15 residues. In DNA form, the CDR3 reads TGTGCCTGGAGTGAACTCAGCCGCGGAGGATACGAGCAGTACTTC. Its protein is CAWSELSRGGYEQYF.

This chain joins TRBV2 and TRBJ2-1; weak D call: TRBD2 (5 bases). Germline CDR1 reads SNHLY; CDR2 reads FYNNEI. The germline V and J ends were trimmed by 0 bases and 10 bases, with 10 bases remaining between them. This CDR3 spans 13 amino acids. CDR3 nucleotide sequence: TGTGCCAGCAGTGAAGCCCGGGATAGGGAGCAGTTCTTC. Translation: CASSEARDREQFF.

The chain employs TRBV28 and TRBJ2-7, with a possible D match to TRBD1 (6 bases). The CDR3 covers 12 residues. Trimming removed 4 bases from V and 13 bases from J, with 17 bases in between. The germline V gene has CDR1 MDHEN and CDR2 SYDVKM. CDR3 nucleotide sequence: TGTGCCAGCAGTTCGTCCGGGACAAGGCCCTACTTC. Amino acids: CASSSSGTRPYF.

The chain has TRBV15 and TRBJ1-3, with a weak D call TRBD1 (5 bases). Germline V lookup: CDR1 LNHNV, CDR2 YYDKDF (reference sequence). This CDR3 is built from 15 residues. Trimming took off 1 base at V and 2 bases at J, with 9 bases between the two ends. Written as DNA, the CDR3 is TGTGCCACCAGCAGAGTGGGGACTGCTGGAAACACCATATATTTT. Amino acid sequence: CATSRVGTAGNTIYF.